These 14 T cell receptor beta chains originate from one sample sequenced in a study of T cell repertoires in cytomegalovirus infection. TCRdb recomputed calls from the reads with MiXCR, one row per CDR3 protein. The repertoire holds nearly 550,000 distinct CDR3 sequences, with more than 15% as singletons. Sequencing was performed on CD8+ T cells from PBMCs. These receptors were taken from a human donor in good health (CMV status not recorded). Some clones in this sample may be carry-over from other donors' samples.

This sequence joins TRBV6-4 and TRBJ1-1; D unclear. Germline CDR1 MRHNA, CDR2 SNTAGT. Trimming removed 6 bases from V and 1 base from J, with 9 bases in between. The CDR3 loop spans 13 amino acids. The chain's CDR3 is CASRDGQNTEAFF. CDR3 in DNA: TGTGCCAGCAGGGACGGCCAGAACACTGAAGCTTTCTTT.

The CDR3 sequence: CASTLPSISGHRNQPQHF. CDR3 nucleotide sequence: TGTGCCAGCACCCTACCCTCCATCTCGGGACACCGCAATCAGCCCCAGCATTTT. The rearrangement links TRBV2 to TRBJ1-5, with TRBD1 as a possible D gene (6 bases). Germline V gene sequence: CDR1 SNHLY, CDR2 FYNNEI. The CDR3 is 18 amino acids. V was shortened by 7 bases and J by 2 bases, with 24 bases between the two germline ends. The entire variable domain, with the rest obtained from reference TRBV2 and TRBJ1-5, is as follows: EPEVTQTPSHQVTQMGQEVILRCVPISNHLYFYWYRQILGQKVEFLVSFYNNEISEKSEIFDDQFSVERPDGSNFTLKIRSTKLEDSAMYFCASTLPSISGHRNQPQHFGDGTRLSIL.

The table lists this clonotype with a few counts. The V and J genes are TRBV20-1 and TRBJ2-7, with TRBD1 matching over 8 bases. V shed 3 bases and J 4 bases; nucleotides not matched to a gene: 8. The germline CDR1 and CDR2 sequences are DFQATT and SNEGSKA (reference sequence). The CDR3 totals 14 residues. The CDR3 nucleotides read TGCAGTGCTAGCGACTCTAGGACAGGGTACGAGCAGTACTTC. Translating it yields CSASDSRTGYEQYF.

This chain joins TRBV27 and TRBJ1-5; D might be TRBD1 (5 bases). Per germline, CDR1 MNHEY and CDR2 SMNVEV (reference sequence). CDR3 length: 14 amino acids. The V end was cut by 4 bases, the J end by 6 bases, with 13 bases between. The CDR3 loop is CASSSGRGSQPQHF. In DNA, the CDR3 is TGTGCCAGCAGTTCGGGGCGAGGTAGTCAGCCCCAGCATTTT.

This clonotype was detected many times. J is TRBJ1-5 and V is TRBV12-3 or TRBV12-4; no firm D call. CDR3 length: 15 residues. V lost 3 bases and J lost 1, with 10 bases in between. The DNA of the CDR3 is TGTGCCAGCAGTTTCACCGATTCAAGCAATCAGCCCCAGCATTTT. It yields the protein CASSFTDSSNQPQHF.

At least ten counts were recorded for this clonotype. This chain uses TRBV10-3 with TRBJ2-7, with 7 bases aligning to TRBD1. Germline values: CDR1 ENHRY, CDR2 SYGVKD. V was clipped by 8 bases and J by 3 bases; unmatched bases: 13. CDR3 length: 15 amino acids. The CDR3 nucleotides read TGTGCCATCGCCACCACCACTCGGGACAGCTACGAGCAGTACTTC. Protein sequence: CAIATTTRDSYEQYF.

This clonotype appeared many times. The genes are TRBV7-9 and TRBJ2-3; TRBD2 agrees at 7 bases. With 3 bases clipped from V and 2 bases from J, the junction kept 2 bases outside the gene matches. This CDR3 is built from 14 residues. CDR1 SEHNR and CDR2 FQNEAQ come from the germline V gene (reference sequence). The CDR3: CASSFAGATDTQYF. CDR3 coding DNA: TGTGCCAGCAGCTTTGCGGGAGCCACAGATACGCAGTATTTT.

This clonotype was observed many times. The V call is TRBV7-6, the J call TRBJ1-3; D gene ambiguous. This CDR3 contains 12 residues. With 4 bases removed from V and 2 bases from J, the gap between germline ends came to 3 bases. Per germline, CDR1 SGHVS and CDR2 FNYEAQ. This CDR3 reads CASSSPGNTIYF. DNA of the CDR3: TGTGCCAGCAGCTCCCCTGGAAACACCATATATTTT.

Worth noting for this clonotype: Relative to the germline gene, one junction end is altered; a read error may explain this. This chain links TRBV7-3 with TRBJ2-2, with D possibly being TRBD2 (6 bases). The CDR3 spans 12 residues. Germline assignment: CDR1 SGHTA and CDR2 FQGTGA. The CDR3 spells CASSLGGGVLFF. The DNA for the CDR3 is TGTGCCAGCAGCCTGGGCGGCGGGGTGCTGTTTTTT. The whole variable domain, remainder taken from reference TRBV7-3 and TRBJ2-2, is GAGVSQTPSNKVTEKGKYVELRCDPISGHTALYWYRQSLGQGPEFLIYFQGTGAADDSGLPNDRFFAVRPEGSVSTLKIQRTERGDSAVYLCASSLGGGVLFFGEGSRLTVL.

This clonotype was counted at least ten times. The V gene is TRBV7-6, the J gene TRBJ2-1; D possibly uses TRBD1 or TRBD2 (5 bases each). Trimming cost V 0 bases and J 1 base, with 13 bases left between them. Per germline, CDR1 SGHVS and CDR2 FNYEAQ. The length of the CDR3 is 17 residues. CDR3 residues: CASSLASGTGSYNEQFF. The DNA of the CDR3 is TGTGCCAGCAGCTTAGCGTCTGGGACGGGTTCCTACAATGAGCAGTTCTTC. Variable domain in full (rest from reference TRBV7-6 and TRBJ2-1): GAGVSQSPRYKVTKRGQDVALRCDPISGHVSLYWYRQALGQGPEFLTYFNYEAQQDKSGLPNDRFSAERPEGSISTLTIQRTEQRDSAMYRCASSLASGTGSYNEQFFGPGTRLTVL.

This clonotype came up many times. The chain joins TRBV19 to TRBJ1-5; D is perhaps TRBD1 (5 bases). The germline V and J ends were trimmed by 1 base and 3 bases, with 13 bases remaining between them. The CDR3 consists of 16 residues. Germline CDR1 is LNHDA and CDR2 is SQIVND (reference sequence). CDR3 loop: CASSIVGTRDNQPQHF. The CDR3 DNA sequence: TGTGCCAGTAGTATAGTTGGCACCAGGGACAATCAGCCCCAGCATTTT.

This clonotype occurred many times. This chain links TRBV11-2 with TRBJ2-7; 11 positions agree with TRBD2. Germline V CDR1 and CDR2: SGHAT, FQNNGV. CDR3 length equals 15 residues. The V segment lost 5 bases and the J segment 2 bases; nucleotides outside the gene matches: 5. CDR3 bases: TGTGCCAGCAGCATGGGGACTAGCGGAACCTACGAGCAGTACTTC. Translation gives CASSMGTSGTYEQYF. Combining the CDR3 with reference TRBV11-2 and TRBJ2-7 gives the whole variable domain EAGVAQSPRYKIIEKRQSVAFWCNPISGHATLYWYQQILGQGPKLLIQFQNNGVVDDSQLPKDRFSAERLKGVDSTLKIQPAKLEDSAVYLCASSMGTSGTYEQYFGPGTRLTVT.

This chain uses TRBV3-1 with TRBJ1-1; D is unclear. The germline V gene has CDR1 LGHDT and CDR2 YNNKEL (reference sequence). This CDR3 region has 18 residues. V was cut by 4 bases and J by 1 base, with 22 bases left in between. CDR3 bases: TGTGCCAGCAGCCGGGAGGAGGGCGTGGGAGTCCGGAACACTGAAGCTTTCTTT. This sequence encodes CASSREEGVGVRNTEAFF.

Worth noting for this clonotype: Being one base from a much bigger clone, this may be a read error. J is TRBJ2-1 and V is TRBV7-6; 9 nucleotides line up with TRBD2. CDR3 size: 17 residues. Germline V gene lookup returns CDR1 SGHVS and CDR2 FNYEAQ. The CDR3 sequence is CASSFESGRSSYNERFF. The CDR3 DNA reads TGTGCCAGCAGCTTTGAGAGCGGGAGGTCCTCCTACAATGAGCGGTTCTTC.